The 10 T cell receptor beta chains in this list originate from one sample, sequenced in a study of T cell clonality in common variable immunodeficiency. Some clones are missing from TCRdb's copy, which holds only in-frame ones; the method was immunoSEQ multiplex PCR. Singletons are absent from the sample, which has over 15,000 clones. Overall study results and limits: Common variable immunodeficiency TCR beta sequences reportedly had fewer deletions and N-nucleotide insertions.

No antigen is known for these receptors. The sequenced sample was peripheral blood mononuclear cells. The receptors come from a human donor with common variable immunodeficiency.

This clone appeared a few times. The DNA ends 3 residues before the CDR3 does, and the rest of the CDR3 is filled in from the germline J gene. V and J are TRBV19 and TRBJ2-2; 8 positions match TRBD1. Germline CDR1 LNHDA, CDR2 SQIVND (reference sequence). V dropped 3 bases and J dropped 6; count of bases not matched to a gene: 12. CDR3 length: 17 residues. Partial CDR3 DNA: TGTGCCAGTAGTATTGTTCAAGTGACAGGGGCGGCCGGGGAG. Translating gives CASSIVQVTGAAGE. The whole CDR3 protein reads CASSIVQVTGAAGELFF.

This clone has a count of ten or more. The read terminates 3 residues ahead of where the CDR3 ends, so the germline J gene completes it. The V gene is TRBV5-6, the J gene TRBJ2-5; a possible D gene is TRBD1 (6 bases). Trimming left V 2 bases short and J 3 bases short, with 11 bases between. The CDR3 totals 14 residues. Per the germline V gene, CDR1 is SGHDT and CDR2 is YYEEEE. The CDR3 is CASSLQGMKETQYF. The covered CDR3 bases are TGTGCCAGCAGCTTACAGGGAATGAAAGAGACC.

There are many counts of this clone. The CDR3 end falls 3 residues outside the read, so it is completed with the germline J gene. The chain is built from TRBV7-9 and TRBJ2-2; 12 positions agree with TRBD2. CDR3 length: 15 amino acids. Germline values: CDR1 SEHNR, CDR2 FQNEAQ (reference sequence). The trim removed 5 bases at V and 4 bases at J, leaving 2 bases unmatched. The CDR3 DNA, read in part, is TGTGCCAGCAGCGGGACTAGCGGGCTCACCGGGGAG. Amino acid sequence: CASSGTSGLTGE. Given in full, the CDR3 is CASSGTSGLTGELFF.

This clone was seen repeatedly, ten times or more. The CDR3 end falls 3 residues outside the read, so it is completed with the germline J gene. The rearrangement joins TRBV2 to TRBJ2-4, with D maybe TRBD2 (6 bases). Trimming left V 6 bases short and J 6 bases short, with 15 bases between. The CDR3 totals 14 residues. Germline CDR1 SNHLY, CDR2 FYNNEI. CDR3 DNA (partial): TGTGCCAGCAGGAACCGGGGGTCGGGAAACATT. Amino acid sequence: CASRNRGSGNI. The whole CDR3 reads CASRNRGSGNIQYF.

The sequenced CDR3 bases are TGCAGCGTTGATCGTGCGGGCCTGGGGTACGAG. As protein: CSVDRAGLGYE. The full CDR3 reads CSVDRAGLGYEQYF. The J gene is TRBJ2-7, the V gene TRBV29-1, with D possibly matching TRBD2 (5 bases). From the germline J gene comes the end of the CDR3, since the read stops 3 residues before it. Germline V CDR1 and CDR2: SQVTM, ANQGSEA. This CDR3 has 14 amino acids. Trimming cost V 3 bases and J 4 bases, with 16 bases left between them.

This clone was picked up a small number of times. The read halts 3 residues ahead of the CDR3 end, with the missing end drawn from the germline J gene. The chain is built from TRBV19 and TRBJ2-1; TRBD1 might be the D (5 bases). The CDR3 sequence is 19 residues long. V lost 5 bases to trimming and J lost 1 base, with 24 bases between them. Germline CDR1 is LNHDA and CDR2 is SQIVND (reference sequence). The sequenced CDR3 bases are TGTGCCAGTAGTCGCAGGGCGCGAGTGGTAGTTGAGTCCTACAATGAG. This sequence encodes CASSRRARVVVESYNE. The full CDR3 protein is CASSRRARVVVESYNEQFF.

Notes on this clone: Read sequence stops 3 residues before the CDR3 end, and the germline J gene provides the missing end. V usage is TRBV7-8 and J usage is TRBJ2-1, with a weak D call TRBD2 (5 bases). Trimming stripped 10 bases from V and 0 bases from J, with 13 bases between. Germline CDR1 SGHVS, CDR2 FQNEAQ. The CDR3 spans 14 residues. CDR3 DNA (partial): TGTGCCATTACGAGCGGAAGCTCCTACAATGAG. Encoded protein: CAITSGSSYNE. The full CDR3 is CAITSGSSYNEQFF.

Notes on this clone: The CDR3 end lies 3 residues beyond the end of the read and is filled in from the germline J gene. The chain has TRBV6-1 and TRBJ2-3, with TRBD2 matching over 7 bases. The length of the CDR3 is 15 residues. Germline assignment: CDR1 MNHNS and CDR2 SASEGT. V lost 4 bases, J lost 2 bases, and 6 bases stayed unmatched. CDR3: CASSGRGITTDTQYF. The CDR3 DNA, read in part, is TGTGCCAGCAGTGGGCGGGGGATTACCACAGATACG.

On this clone itself: The read stops 3 residues short of the end of the CDR3; the missing end is completed from the germline J gene. J is TRBJ2-5 and V is TRBV5-6; TRBD1 is a possible D gene (5 bases). Germline V CDR1 and CDR2: SGHDT, YYEEEE. The CDR3 has 13 residues. V was cut by 0 bases and J by 4 bases, with 7 bases left in between. CDR3 DNA, as far as it was read: TGTGCCAGCAGCTTGGTAAGGGGAGAGACC. Translation: CASSLVRGET. From start to end, the CDR3 is CASSLVRGETQYF.

A note on this clone: The CDR3 extends 3 residues past the end of the read, so its final part is completed from the germline J gene. The rearrangement joins TRBV11-3 to TRBJ2-1, with a weak D call TRBD2 (6 bases). Trimming left V 1 base short and J 6 bases short, with 13 bases between. The CDR3 loop spans 15 amino acids. The germline CDR1 and CDR2 sequences are SGHNT and YENEEA. The part of the CDR3 DNA that was read is TGTGCCAGCAGCTTAGGGAGGGTGGGGCGCAATGAG. Translation: CASSLGRVGRNE. From start to end, the CDR3 is CASSLGRVGRNEQFF. Supplemented by reference TRBV11-3 and TRBJ2-1, the full variable domain reads EAGVVQSPRYKIIEKKQPVAFWCNPISGHNTLYWYLQNLGQGPELLIRYENEEAVDDSQLPKDRFSAERLKGVDSTLKIQPAELGDSAVYLCASSLGRVGRNEQFFGPGTRLTVL.